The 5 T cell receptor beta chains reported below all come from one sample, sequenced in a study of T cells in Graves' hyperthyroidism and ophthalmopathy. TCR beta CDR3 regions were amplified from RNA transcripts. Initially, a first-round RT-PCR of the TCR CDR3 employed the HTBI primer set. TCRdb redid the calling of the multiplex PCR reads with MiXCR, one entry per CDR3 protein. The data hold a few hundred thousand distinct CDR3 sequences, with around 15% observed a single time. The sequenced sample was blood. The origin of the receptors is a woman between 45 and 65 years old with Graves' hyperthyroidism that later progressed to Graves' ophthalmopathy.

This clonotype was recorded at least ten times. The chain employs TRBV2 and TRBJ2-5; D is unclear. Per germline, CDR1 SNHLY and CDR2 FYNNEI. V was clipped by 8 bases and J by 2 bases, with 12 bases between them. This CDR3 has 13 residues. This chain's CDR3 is CASSTTVQETQYF. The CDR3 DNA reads TGTGCCAGCTCAACTACAGTTCAAGAGACCCAGTACTTC.

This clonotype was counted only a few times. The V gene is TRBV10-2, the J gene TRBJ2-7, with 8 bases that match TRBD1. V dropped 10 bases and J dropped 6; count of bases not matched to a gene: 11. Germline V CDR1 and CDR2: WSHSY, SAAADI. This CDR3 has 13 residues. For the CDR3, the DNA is TGCGCCACCATTTCAGGGGGCGCATCCGAGCAGTACTTC. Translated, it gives CATISGGASEQYF.

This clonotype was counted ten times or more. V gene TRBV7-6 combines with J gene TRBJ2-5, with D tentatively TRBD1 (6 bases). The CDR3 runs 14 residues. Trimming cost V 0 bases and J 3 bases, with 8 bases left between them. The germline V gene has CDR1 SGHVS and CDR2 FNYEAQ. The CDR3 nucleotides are TGTGCCAGCAGCTTAGCCCCAGGGGAAGAGACCCAGTACTTC. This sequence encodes CASSLAPGEETQYF.

The CDR3 DNA is TGTGCCAGCAGCGGGAGGGAAAGTACCTCCAAACAGTTCTTC. It yields the protein CASSGRESTSKQFF. The chain recombines TRBV9 with TRBJ2-1; TRBD2 is a possible D gene (6 bases). Looked up from germline, CDR1 is SGDLS and CDR2 is YYNGEE. This CDR3 region has 14 residues. Trimming cost V 3 bases and J 13 bases, with 20 bases left between them.

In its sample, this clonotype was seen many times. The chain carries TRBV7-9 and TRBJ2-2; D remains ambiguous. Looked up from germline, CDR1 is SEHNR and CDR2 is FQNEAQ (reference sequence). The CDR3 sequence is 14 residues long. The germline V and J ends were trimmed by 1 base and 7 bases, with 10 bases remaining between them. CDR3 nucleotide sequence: TGTGCCAGCAGCTTAGACAGCCCGGGCGGGGAGCTGTTTTTT. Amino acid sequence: CASSLDSPGGELFF.